The entry that follows covers one TCR beta chain sequence. Its antigen remains unknown. The junction departs from the called germline gene at one end, perhaps through a read error. Germline CDR1 is SGHTA and CDR2 is FQGNSA. This CDR3 spans 13 amino acids. TCR beta VDJ and CDR3 profiles were obtained from a genomic DNA template. MiXCR, run by TCRdb on the reads, gives a single entry per CDR3 protein. Counted here are 400,000 to 450,000 distinct CDR3 sequences, 60% to 80% occurring once; the ten biggest clones make up 3.5% to 4.5%. These data come from a study of CD8+CD57+ T cells in acquired aplastic anemia. Across the whole study: Mean DNA quantity obtained from sorted CD4+ and CD8+ cells was about 3.5 ug.

Findings and caveats of the study: Controls did not differ significantly from patients in CD8+ Simpson's diversity.

The source is a human donor in good health, serving as a control. Sequenced sample: sorted CD4+, CD8+, or CD8+CD57+ T cells (not recorded which) from PBMCs. The V call is TRBV7-2, the J call TRBJ1-2; D is possibly TRBD1 (6 bases). CDR3 protein: CASSLAGVAGYTF. Here the CDR3 DNA reads TGTGCCAGCAGTTTAGCAGGGGTGGCTGGCTACACCTTC.